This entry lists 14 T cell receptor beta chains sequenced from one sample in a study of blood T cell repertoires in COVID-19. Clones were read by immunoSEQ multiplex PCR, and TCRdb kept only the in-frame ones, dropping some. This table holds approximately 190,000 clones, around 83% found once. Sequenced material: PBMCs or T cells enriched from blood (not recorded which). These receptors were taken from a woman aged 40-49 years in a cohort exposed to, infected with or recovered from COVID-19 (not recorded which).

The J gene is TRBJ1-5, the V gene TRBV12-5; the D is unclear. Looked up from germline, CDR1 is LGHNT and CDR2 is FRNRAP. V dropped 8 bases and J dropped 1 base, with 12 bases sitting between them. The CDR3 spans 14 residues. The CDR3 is CASSTISSNQPQHF. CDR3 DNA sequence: TGTGCTAGTTCAACTATCTCAAGCAATCAGCCCCAGCATTTT. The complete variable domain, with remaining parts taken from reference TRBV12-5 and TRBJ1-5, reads DARVTQTPRHKVTEMGQEVTMRCQPILGHNTVFWYRQTMMQGLELLAYFRNRAPLDDSGMPKDRFSAEMPDATLATLKIQPSEPRDSAVYFCASSTISSNQPQHFGDGTRLSIL.

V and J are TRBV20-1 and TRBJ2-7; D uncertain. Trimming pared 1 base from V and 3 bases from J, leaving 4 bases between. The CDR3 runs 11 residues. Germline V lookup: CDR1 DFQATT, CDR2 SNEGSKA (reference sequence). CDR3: CSARANYEQYF. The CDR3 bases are TGCAGTGCTAGAGCCAACTACGAGCAGTACTTC.

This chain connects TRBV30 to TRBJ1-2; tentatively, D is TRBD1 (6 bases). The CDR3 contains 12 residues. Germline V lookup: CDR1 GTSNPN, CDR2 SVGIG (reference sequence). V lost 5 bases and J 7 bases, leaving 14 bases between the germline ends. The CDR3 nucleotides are TGTGCCTGGGTACAGGGTCGACGTGGCTACACCTTC. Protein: CAWVQGRRGYTF.

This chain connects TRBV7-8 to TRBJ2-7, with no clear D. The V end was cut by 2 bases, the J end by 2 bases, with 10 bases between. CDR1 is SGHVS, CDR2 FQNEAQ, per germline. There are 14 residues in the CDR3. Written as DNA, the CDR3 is TGTGCCAGCAGCTTATCGCTCAGAACCTACGAGCAGTACTTC. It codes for CASSLSLRTYEQYF.

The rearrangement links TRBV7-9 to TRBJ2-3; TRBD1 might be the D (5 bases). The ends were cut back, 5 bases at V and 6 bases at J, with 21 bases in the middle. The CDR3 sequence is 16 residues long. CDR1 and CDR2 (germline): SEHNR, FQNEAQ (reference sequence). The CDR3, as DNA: TGTGCCAGCAGCCAGGGTGAGCTTCCCTTCAAGGATACGCAGTATTTT. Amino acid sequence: CASSQGELPFKDTQYF.

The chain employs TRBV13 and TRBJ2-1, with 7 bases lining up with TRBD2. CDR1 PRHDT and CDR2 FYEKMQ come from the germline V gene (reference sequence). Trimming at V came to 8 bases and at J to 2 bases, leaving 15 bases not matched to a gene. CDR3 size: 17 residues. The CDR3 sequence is CASAGTLGLIPYNEQFF. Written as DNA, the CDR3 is TGTGCCAGCGCCGGAACGTTGGGACTAATCCCCTACAATGAGCAGTTCTTC.

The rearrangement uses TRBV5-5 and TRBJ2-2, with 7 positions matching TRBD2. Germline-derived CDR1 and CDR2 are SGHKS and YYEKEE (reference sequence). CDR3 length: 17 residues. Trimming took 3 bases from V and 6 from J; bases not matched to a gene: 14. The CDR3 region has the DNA TGTGCCAGCAGCTGGCCGGCGGGAGAGGTCTACGCCGGGGAGCTGTTTTTT. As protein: CASSWPAGEVYAGELFF. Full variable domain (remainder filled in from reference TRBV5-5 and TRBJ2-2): DAGVTQSPTHLIKTRGQQVTLRCSPISGHKSVSWYQQVLGQGPQFIFQYYEKEERGRGNFPDRFSARQFPNYSSELNVNALLLGDSALYLCASSWPAGEVYAGELFFGEGSRLTVL.

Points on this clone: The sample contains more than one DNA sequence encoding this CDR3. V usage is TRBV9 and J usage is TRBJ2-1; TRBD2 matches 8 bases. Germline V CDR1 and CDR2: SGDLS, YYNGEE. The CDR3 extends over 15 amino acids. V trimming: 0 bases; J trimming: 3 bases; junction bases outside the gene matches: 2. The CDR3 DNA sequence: TGTGCCAGCAGCGTAGCCGGGACTAGCTACAATGAGCAGTTCTTC. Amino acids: CASSVAGTSYNEQFF.

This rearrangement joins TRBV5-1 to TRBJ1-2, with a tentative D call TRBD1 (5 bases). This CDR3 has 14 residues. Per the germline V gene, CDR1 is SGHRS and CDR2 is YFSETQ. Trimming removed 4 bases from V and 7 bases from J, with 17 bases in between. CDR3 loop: CASSPERQFLGYTF. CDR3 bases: TGCGCCAGCAGCCCAGAGCGACAGTTCCTTGGCTACACCTTC.

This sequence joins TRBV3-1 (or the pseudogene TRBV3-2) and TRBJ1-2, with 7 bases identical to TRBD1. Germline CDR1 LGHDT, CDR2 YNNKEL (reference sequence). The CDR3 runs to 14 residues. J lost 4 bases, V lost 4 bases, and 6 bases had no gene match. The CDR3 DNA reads TGTGCCAGCAGCCTTAACAGGGGATCCTATGGCTACACCTTC. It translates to CASSLNRGSYGYTF.

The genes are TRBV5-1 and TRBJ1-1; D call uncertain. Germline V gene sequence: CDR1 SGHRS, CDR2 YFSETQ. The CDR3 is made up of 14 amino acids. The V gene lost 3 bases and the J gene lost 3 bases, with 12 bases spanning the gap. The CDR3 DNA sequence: TGCGCCAGCAGCTGGCCGGGGAGGGACACTGAAGCTTTCTTT. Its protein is CASSWPGRDTEAFF.

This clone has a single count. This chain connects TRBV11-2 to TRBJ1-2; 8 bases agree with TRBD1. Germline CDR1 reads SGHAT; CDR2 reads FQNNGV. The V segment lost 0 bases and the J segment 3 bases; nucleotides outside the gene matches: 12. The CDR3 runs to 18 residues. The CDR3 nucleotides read TGTGCCAGCAGCTTAGATACCCCCGGGGCAGGGGGCTACTATGGCTACACCTTC. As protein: CASSLDTPGAGGYYGYTF.

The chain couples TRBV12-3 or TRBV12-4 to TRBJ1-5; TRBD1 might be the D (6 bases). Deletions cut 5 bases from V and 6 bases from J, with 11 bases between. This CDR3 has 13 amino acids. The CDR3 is CASSTTGFQPQHF. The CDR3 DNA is TGTGCCAGCAGTACTACAGGGTTTCAGCCCCAGCATTTT.

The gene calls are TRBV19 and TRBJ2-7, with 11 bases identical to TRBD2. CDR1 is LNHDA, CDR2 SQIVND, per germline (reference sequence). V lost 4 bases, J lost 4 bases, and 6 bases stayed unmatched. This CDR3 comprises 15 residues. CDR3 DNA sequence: TGTGCCAGTAGTAAAACGGGACTAGCGGATTACGAGCAGTACTTC. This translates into CASSKTGLADYEQYF. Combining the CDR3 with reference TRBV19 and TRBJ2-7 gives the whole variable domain DGGITQSPKYLFRKEGQNVTLSCEQNLNHDAMYWYRQDPGQGLRLIYYSQIVNDFQKGDIAEGYSVSREKKESFPLTVTSAQKNPTAFYLCASSKTGLADYEQYFGPGTRLTVT.